This T cell receptor (beta chain) was obtained from a study of shared clonotypes between healthy human individuals (dated by TCRdb to the early 2020s). For the study in its entirety: A few men and a couple of women, aged 18 to 49 years, made up the cohort. To estimate repertoire size and how much clonotypes are shared between individuals, the study performed deep sequencing of blood TCR repertoires from a few healthy adults. To increase sequencing depth and limit assay-specific biases, different laboratories used diverse techniques to prepare libraries and sequence TCR repertoires. Each donor's leukapheresis produced roughly between roughly 0.85 and 9.5 billion PBMCs. Results and caveats for the whole study, not just this receptor: Sampling was restricted to blood, and TCR repertoires in tissue are likely to differ from TCR repertoires in blood. Pairwise subsampling indicated that sequencing depth was expected to affect the degree of clonotype sharing among donors. The small number of donors limited the genetic and exposure-history diversity represented.

Regarding this clone: What this receptor recognizes is not known. No base qualities exist here, and no much larger clone lies one base off it.

The donors were healthy, HIV-negative adults with no recently reported acute infections or vaccinations. All donors were Caucasian adults living in Nashville, Tennessee, USA. For unsorted samples, tens of millions of PBMCs were counted and genomic DNA was extracted with the QIAamp DNA Blood Mini kit. Blood was obtained by leukapheresis, after which PBMCs were separated by Ficoll-Histopaque density gradient centrifugation and cryopreserved in liquid nitrogen vapor phase. TCR CDR3 regions were amplified from genomic DNA by multiplex PCR using the deep immunoSEQ assay. For each cell subset, the extracted genomic DNA was distributed evenly across all wells of several immunoSEQ 96-well plates, and each plate served as one replicate. Each replicate PCR for unsorted PBMC received roughly 300 ng genomic DNA, equal to about 30,000 T cell genomes. Genomic DNA from unsorted PBMC was sequenced over ten immunoSEQ deep assay plates. The purified libraries were quantified using a Qubit 3.0 fluorometer, sized with a Bioanalyzer 2100, and then quantified again using the KAPA Library Quantification kit. Every immunoSEQ 96-well plate was sequenced on a separate single-read 150-cycle Illumina NextSeq 550 flow cell. In the authors' own workflow: Because the immunoSEQ output held only junctional sequences and lacked quality scores, the filtering could not match the filtering applied to full-length reads. Sequences were annotated with PyIR, a Python wrapper for IgBLAST v1.9, using IMGT germline references to assign V/J genes and CDR3. Reads were removed for weak V/J assignments (E-value above 1e-6), missing CDR3, stop codons, out-of-frame junctions, or ambiguous translated residues. A V3J clonotype was defined by an identical inferred V gene, J gene, and CDR3 amino acid sequence. To compute the percentage overlap between repertoires, the number of shared unique clonotypes was divided by the size of the smaller repertoire. RTK rarefaction, the Chao1 estimator, and Recon v2.1 estimates of unobserved clonotypes were used to assess repertoire richness. Drawn from immuneACCESS, this table holds only the in-frame rearrangements with V and J called that TCRdb kept. Clones are partly lost; checked studies trace under half to an unresolved V gene and leave the rest unexplained. V and J calls and clone size are those listed in that table; D and trimming were worked out from the DNA. This sample is represented by some 470,000 clones; about 79% of them were singletons. The ten largest clones represent 10% to 15% of the sample.

The TCR was taken from a woman aged 40 to 49 in good health. Some clones in this sample may be carry-over from other donors' samples. Sample: PBMCs.

The encoded CDR3 is CASSLESNTEAFF. The DNA sequence is as follows: TGTGCCAGCAGCTTGGAGTCTAACACTGAAGCTTTCTTT. This sequence uses TRBV5-4 and TRBJ1-1; the D gene remains uncertain. Trimming takes 0 bases from V and 2 bases from J, and the germline ends sit 5 bases apart. CDR1 and CDR2, per the germline V gene (reference sequence), are SGHNT and YYREEE. The CDR3 runs 13 residues from the cysteine to the phenylalanine. Only the CDR3 region is kept as DNA, spanning 39 bases read in frame from base 1.